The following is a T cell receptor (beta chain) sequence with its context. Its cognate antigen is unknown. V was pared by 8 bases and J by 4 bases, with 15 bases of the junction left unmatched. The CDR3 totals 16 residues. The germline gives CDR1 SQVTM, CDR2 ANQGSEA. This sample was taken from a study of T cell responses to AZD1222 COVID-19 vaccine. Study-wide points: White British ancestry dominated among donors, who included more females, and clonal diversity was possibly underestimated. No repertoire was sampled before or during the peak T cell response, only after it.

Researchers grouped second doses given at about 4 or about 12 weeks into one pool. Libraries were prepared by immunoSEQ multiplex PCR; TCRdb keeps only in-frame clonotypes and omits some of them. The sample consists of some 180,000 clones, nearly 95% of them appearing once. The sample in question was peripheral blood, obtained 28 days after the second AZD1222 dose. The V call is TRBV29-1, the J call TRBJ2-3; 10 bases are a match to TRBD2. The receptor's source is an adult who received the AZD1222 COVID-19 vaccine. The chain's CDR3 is CSTRGMASGSADTQYF. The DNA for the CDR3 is TGCAGCACTCGTGGGATGGCTAGCGGGAGTGCAGATACGCAGTATTTT.